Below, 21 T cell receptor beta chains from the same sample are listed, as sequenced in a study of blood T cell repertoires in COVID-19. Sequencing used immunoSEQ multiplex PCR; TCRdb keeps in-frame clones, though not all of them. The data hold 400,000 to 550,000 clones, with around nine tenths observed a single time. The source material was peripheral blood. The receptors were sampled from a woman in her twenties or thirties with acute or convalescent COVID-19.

Here the CDR3 reads CASSPGQGRALHF. The CDR3 bases are TGTGCCAGCAGTCCCGGCCAGGGGAGGGCCCTCCACTTT. The chain recombines TRBV12-3 or TRBV12-4 with TRBJ1-6; TRBD1 might be the D (6 bases). This CDR3 has 13 residues. Between the trimmed V and J ends, which lost 5 bases and 14 bases, there was a span of 16 bases.

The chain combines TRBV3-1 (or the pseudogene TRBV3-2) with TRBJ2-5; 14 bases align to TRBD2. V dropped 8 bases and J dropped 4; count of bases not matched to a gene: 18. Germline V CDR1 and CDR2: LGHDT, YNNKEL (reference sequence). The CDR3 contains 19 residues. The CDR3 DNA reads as TGTGCCAGCGGACAAACAGCCGGACTAGCGGGGGGAGTTGGAGAGACCCAGTACTTC. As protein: CASGQTAGLAGGVGETQYF.

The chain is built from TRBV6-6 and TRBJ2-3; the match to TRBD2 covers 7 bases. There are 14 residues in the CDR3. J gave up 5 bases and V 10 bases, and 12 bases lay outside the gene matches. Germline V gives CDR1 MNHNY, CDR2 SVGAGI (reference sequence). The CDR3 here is CATLPQPGGDTQYF. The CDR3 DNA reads TGTGCCACCCTCCCCCAACCGGGAGGAGATACGCAGTATTTT.

CDR3 in amino acids: CASSLGQTYNSPLHF. CDR3 coding DNA: TGTGCCAGCAGCCTTGGTCAGACTTATAATTCACCCCTCCACTTT. This sequence joins TRBV7-3 and TRBJ1-6; D gene uncertain. The V end was cut by 5 bases, the J end by 4 bases, with 12 bases between. Germline V gene sequence: CDR1 SGHTA, CDR2 FQGTGA. The CDR3 length is 15 residues.

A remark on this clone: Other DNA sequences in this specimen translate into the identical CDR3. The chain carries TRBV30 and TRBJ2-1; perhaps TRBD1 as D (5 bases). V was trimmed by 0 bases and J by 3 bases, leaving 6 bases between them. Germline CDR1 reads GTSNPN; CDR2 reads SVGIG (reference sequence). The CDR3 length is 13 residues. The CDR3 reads CAWSVDSYNEQFF. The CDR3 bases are TGTGCCTGGAGTGTAGACAGCTACAATGAGCAGTTCTTC.

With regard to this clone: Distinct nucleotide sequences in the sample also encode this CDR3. The CDR3 region has the DNA TGTGCCAGCAGCTTAGCGTCAGGGAACTATGGCTACACCTTC. Protein: CASSLASGNYGYTF. The rearrangement joins TRBV7-9 to TRBJ1-2, with D tentatively TRBD1 (5 bases). Trimming left V 0 bases short and J 2 bases short, with 7 bases between. CDR1 and CDR2 from the germline V gene are SEHNR and FQNEAQ (reference sequence). The length of the CDR3 is 14 residues.

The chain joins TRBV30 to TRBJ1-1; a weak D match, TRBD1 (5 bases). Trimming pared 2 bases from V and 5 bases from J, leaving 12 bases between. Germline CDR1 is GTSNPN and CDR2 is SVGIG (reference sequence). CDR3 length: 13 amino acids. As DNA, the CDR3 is TGTGCCTGGAGTTTTGGGGAGGGGACTGAAGCTTTCTTT. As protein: CAWSFGEGTEAFF.

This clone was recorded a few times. CDR3 protein: CASSLGTRINSPLHF. For the CDR3, the DNA is TGTGCCAGCAGCTTGGGGACACGGATTAATTCACCCCTCCACTTT. The chain has TRBV5-6 and TRBJ1-6; the D gene is possibly TRBD1 (5 bases). Trimming took 0 bases from V and 6 from J, leaving 10 bases between them. CDR1 is SGHDT, CDR2 YYEEEE, per germline. CDR3 length: 15 amino acids.

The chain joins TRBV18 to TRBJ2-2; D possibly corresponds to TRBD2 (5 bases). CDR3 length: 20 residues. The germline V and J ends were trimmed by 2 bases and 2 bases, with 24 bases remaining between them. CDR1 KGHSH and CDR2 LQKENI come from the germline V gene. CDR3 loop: CASSPKSEFGGDVNTGELFF. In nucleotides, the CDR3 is TGTGCCAGCTCACCAAAATCCGAGTTTGGAGGCGACGTTAACACCGGGGAGCTGTTTTTT.

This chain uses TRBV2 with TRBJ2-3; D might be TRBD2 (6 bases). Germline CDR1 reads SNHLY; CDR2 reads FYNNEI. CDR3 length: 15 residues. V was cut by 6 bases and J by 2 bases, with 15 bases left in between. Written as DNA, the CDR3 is TGTGCCAGCAGCCCGGGCGGGGCTCTCACAGATACGCAGTATTTT. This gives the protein CASSPGGALTDTQYF.

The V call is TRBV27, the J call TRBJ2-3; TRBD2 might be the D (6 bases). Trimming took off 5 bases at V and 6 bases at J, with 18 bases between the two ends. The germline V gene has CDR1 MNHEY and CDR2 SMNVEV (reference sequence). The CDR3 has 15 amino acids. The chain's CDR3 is CASSLRDWVGDTQYF. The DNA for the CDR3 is TGTGCCAGCAGTCTACGGGACTGGGTGGGGGATACGCAGTATTTT.

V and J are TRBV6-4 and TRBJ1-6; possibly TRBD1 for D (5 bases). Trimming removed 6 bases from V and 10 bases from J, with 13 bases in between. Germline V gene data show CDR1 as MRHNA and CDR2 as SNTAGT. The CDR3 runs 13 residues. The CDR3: CASSPDTTSPLHF. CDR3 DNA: TGTGCCAGCAGCCCGGACACAACCTCACCCCTCCACTTT.

The CDR3, as DNA: TGTGCCAGCAGTGAGACAGGGGGTACCTACGAGCAGTACTTC. Its translation is CASSETGGTYEQYF. The chain employs TRBV6-1 and TRBJ2-7; 9 bases line up with TRBD1. The V and J ends lost 3 bases and 2 bases, in that order; junction bases with no gene match: 2. There are 14 residues in the CDR3. Looked up from germline, CDR1 is MNHNS and CDR2 is SASEGT.

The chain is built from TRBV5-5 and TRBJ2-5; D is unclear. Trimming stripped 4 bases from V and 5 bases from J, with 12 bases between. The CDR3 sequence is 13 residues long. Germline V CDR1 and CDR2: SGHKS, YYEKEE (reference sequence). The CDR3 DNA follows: TGTGCCAGCAGCCTCAGAGACTTGGAGACCCAGTACTTC. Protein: CASSLRDLETQYF.

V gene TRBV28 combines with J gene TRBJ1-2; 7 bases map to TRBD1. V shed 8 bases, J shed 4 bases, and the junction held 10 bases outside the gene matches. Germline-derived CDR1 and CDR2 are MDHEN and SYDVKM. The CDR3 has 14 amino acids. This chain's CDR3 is CASGTQGQGYGYTF. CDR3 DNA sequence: TGTGCCAGCGGGACACAGGGGCAAGGCTATGGCTACACCTTC.

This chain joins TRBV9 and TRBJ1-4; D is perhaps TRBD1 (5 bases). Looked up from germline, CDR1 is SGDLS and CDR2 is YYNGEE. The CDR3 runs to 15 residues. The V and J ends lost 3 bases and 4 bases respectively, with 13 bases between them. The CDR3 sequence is CASSAPGRDNEKLFF. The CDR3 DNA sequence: TGTGCCAGCAGCGCGCCTGGCAGGGATAATGAAAAACTGTTTTTT.

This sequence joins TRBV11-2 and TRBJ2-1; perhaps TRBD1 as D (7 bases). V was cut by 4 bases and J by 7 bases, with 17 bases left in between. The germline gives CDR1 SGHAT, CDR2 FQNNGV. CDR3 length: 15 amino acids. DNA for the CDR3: TGTGCCAGCAGCTCTGGAGGGGGCTATCTGAATGAGCAGTTCTTC. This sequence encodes CASSSGGGYLNEQFF. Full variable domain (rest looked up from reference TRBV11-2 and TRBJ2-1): EAGVAQSPRYKIIEKRQSVAFWCNPISGHATLYWYQQILGQGPKLLIQFQNNGVVDDSQLPKDRFSAERLKGVDSTLKIQPAKLEDSAVYLCASSSGGGYLNEQFFGPGTRLTVL.

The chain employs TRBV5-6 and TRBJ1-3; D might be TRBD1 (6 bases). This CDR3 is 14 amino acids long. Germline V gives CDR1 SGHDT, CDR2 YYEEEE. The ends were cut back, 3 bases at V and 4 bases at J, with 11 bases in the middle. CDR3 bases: TGTGCCAGCAGCTCCGGACAGTACGGAAACACCATATATTTT. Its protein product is CASSSGQYGNTIYF.

CDR3 sequence reads: CASSPLPTDEAFF. As DNA, the CDR3 is TGTGCCAGCTCACCACTTCCGACAGATGAAGCTTTCTTT. This rearrangement joins TRBV18 to TRBJ1-1; a weak D match, TRBD1 (5 bases). The CDR3 runs to 13 residues. In germline, CDR1 is KGHSH, CDR2 LQKENI. V was pared by 1 base and J by 7 bases, with 10 bases between.

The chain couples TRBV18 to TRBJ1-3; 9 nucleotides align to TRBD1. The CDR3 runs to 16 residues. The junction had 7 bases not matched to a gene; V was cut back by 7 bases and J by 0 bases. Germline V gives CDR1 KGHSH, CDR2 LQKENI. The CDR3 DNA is TGTGCCAGCTGGCCGGGACAGGGATTCTCTGGAAACACCATATATTTT. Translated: CASWPGQGFSGNTIYF.

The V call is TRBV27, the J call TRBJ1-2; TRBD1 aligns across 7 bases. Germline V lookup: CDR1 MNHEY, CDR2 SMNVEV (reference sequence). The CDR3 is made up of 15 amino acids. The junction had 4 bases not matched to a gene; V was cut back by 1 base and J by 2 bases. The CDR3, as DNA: TGTGCCAGCAGTTTATTTGGGACAGACAACTATGGCTACACCTTC. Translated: CASSLFGTDNYGYTF.